This T cell receptor (beta chain) stems from a study of cytomegalovirus exposure and HLA in healthy donors. PCR primers comprised 60 Vbeta and 13 Jbeta primers. TCRdb keeps only in-frame clones here, not all; method: immunoSEQ multiplex PCR. The data contain some 130,000 clones, 80% to 85% of them seen just once; the ten biggest clones take up 0.7%. This clone was found a few times. Germline V lookup: CDR1 MDHEN, CDR2 SYDVKM. The CDR3 runs 18 residues. Trimming shortened V by 3 bases and J by 2 bases, and 22 bases separated the two germline ends. The TCR sequence derives from a man between 18 and 29 years old in good health and CMV-seronegative. The sequencing sample was made of PBMCs. The V gene is TRBV28, the J gene TRBJ1-2; D is possibly TRBD1 (6 bases). The CDR3 protein is CASSFGGARGSGNYGYTF. As DNA, the CDR3 is TGTGCCAGCAGTTTTGGGGGGGCGAGGGGTTCCGGAAACTATGGCTACACCTTC.